Listed below are T cell receptor beta chains from one sample, sequenced in a study of cytomegalovirus exposure and HLA in healthy donors. Profiling relied on immunoSEQ multiplex PCR, and the TCRdb table lists in-frame clones only, not all of them. The sample has some 110,000 clones; around 86% are singletons. The source material was PBMCs. The receptors were gathered from a man aged 30 to 45 in good health and CMV-seropositive. The CDR3 runs from the conserved cysteine through the conserved F or W. The D gene is left open where the match is weak. Clone size, where shown, is once, few, many, or a class for clones that have expanded.

TRBJ2-7 | TRBV19 | TRBD1 | NA | TGTGCCAGTAGTATCAGGGACAGGTACGAGCAGTACTTC | CASSIRDRYEQYF
TRBJ1-5 | TRBV6-4 | TRBD1 | NA | TGTGCCAGCAGTGACTCGACAGGGGGCAATCAGCCCCAGCATTTT | CASSDSTGGNQPQHF
TRBJ2-1 | TRBV29-1 | NA | NA | TGCAGCGTTGGACAGCTCAATGAGCAGTTCTTC | CSVGQLNEQFF
TRBJ2-1 | TRBV29-1 | NA | few | TGCAGCGTTGTCAGGGCGTACAATGAGCAGTTCTTC | CSVVRAYNEQFF
TRBJ2-7 | TRBV4-3 | TRBD2 | NA | TGCGCCAGCAGCCCGCTGCGGGCGGGGGGGAACGAGCAGTACTTC | CASSPLRAGGNEQYF
TRBJ1-5 | TRBV30 | TRBD1 | NA | TGTGCCTGGAGTGTACAGGGGCGGTTCAATCAGCCCCAGCATTTT | CAWSVQGRFNQPQHF
TRBJ2-7 | TRBV11-2 | TRBD2 | NA | TGTGCCAGCAGCTATAGCGGGGGGCCTACCTACGAGCAGTACTTC | CASSYSGGPTYEQYF
TRBJ2-7 | TRBV9 | NA | once | TGTGCCAGCAGCGGAGCCTCGAGCTCCTACGAGCAGTACTTC | CASSGASSSYEQYF
TRBJ1-2 | TRBV5-4 | TRBD1 | NA | TGTGCCAGCAGCTGGACAGGCTCTGGCTACACCTTC | CASSWTGSGYTF
TRBJ1-6 | TRBV9 | NA | NA | TGTGCCAGCAGCGGAAGAGAGAAGAATAATTCACCCCTCCACTTT | CASSGREKNNSPLHF
TRBJ1-1 | TRBV5-4 | NA | NA | TGTGCCAGCAGCCCCGGGACACCTAACACTGAAGCTTTCTTT | CASSPGTPNTEAFF
TRBJ2-7 | TRBV13 | NA | NA | TGTGCCAGCAGCTTAGGGCTAATTTCCTACGAGCAGTACTTC | CASSLGLISYEQYF
TRBJ2-4 | TRBV28 | TRBD1 | once | TGTGCCAGTTGGGGACAGGCAGGCGGTGGGAACATTCAGTACTTC | CASWGQAGGGNIQYF
TRBJ1-2 | TRBV14 | TRBD1 | NA | TGTGCCAGCAGACCCCGGACAGGGTCGTATGGCTACACCTTC | CASRPRTGSYGYTF
TRBJ2-7 | TRBV5-4 | TRBD1 | NA | TGTGCCAGCAGCTTGGCCCCATATCAGGGGGACGAGCAGTACTTC | CASSLAPYQGDEQYF
TRBJ2-7 | TRBV7-2 | NA | NA | TGTGCCAGCAGCCCGCTTATTCCGGGGGAGCAGTACTTC | CASSPLIPGEQYF
TRBJ2-2 | TRBV7-2 | TRBD1 | NA | TGTGCCAGCAGCCGCGAGGGGGCCGACACCGGGGAGCTGTTTTTT | CASSREGADTGELFF
TRBJ1-5 | TRBV5-1 | NA | NA | TGCGCCAGCAGCTTGGGGGTGACAGGTAACAATCAGCCCCAGCATTTT | CASSLGVTGNNQPQHF
TRBJ1-1 | TRBV11-2 | NA | NA | TGTGCCAGCAGCTTAACGGGTCAAACTGAAGCTTTCTTT | CASSLTGQTEAFF
TRBJ2-7 | TRBV21-1 | NA | NA | TGTGCCAGCAGCAAACGGCGGGGCGGCTACGAGCAGTACTTC | CASSKRRGGYEQYF
TRBJ2-7 | TRBV6-5 | TRBD1 | NA | TGTGCCAGCAGTTACTTGGGACAGGGACTTGAGCAGTACTTC | CASSYLGQGLEQYF
TRBJ2-1 | TRBV4-2 | TRBD2 | NA | TGTGCCAGCAGCCAAGAGCTCCTAGCGGGGGGCTATTACAATGAGCAGTTCTTC | CASSQELLAGGYYNEQFF
TRBJ2-1 | TRBV6-5 | NA | NA | TGTGCCAGCAGATGGGGCAGGGCATACAATGAGCAGTTCTTC | CASRWGRAYNEQFF
TRBJ1-1 | TRBV19 | NA | many | TGTGCCAGTCTAAAGACCCCTACCCAGGGAGCTTTCTTT | CASLKTPTQGAFF
TRBJ2-7 | TRBV6-5 | NA | NA | TGTGCCAGCAGTTCAGTTTTCCACGAGCAGTACTTC | CASSSVFHEQYF
TRBJ2-7 | TRBV7-9 | NA | NA | TGTGCCAGCAGCTCAGGTCAGGGAGGCAGCCCCTACGAGCAGTACTTC | CASSSGQGGSPYEQYF
TRBJ1-6 | TRBV28 | NA | few | TGTGCCAGCAGTGCCAGGGGTACGGGATCACCCCTCCACTTT | CASSARGTGSPLHF
TRBJ1-6 | TRBV27 | NA | once | TGTGCCAGCAGTCCCGGGACATCATATTCCCCCCTCCACTTT | CASSPGTSYSPLHF
TRBJ2-7 | TRBV7-3 | NA | NA | TGTGCCAGCAGCTTAACCCCTTCCTACGAGCAGTACTTC | CASSLTPSYEQYF
TRBJ2-6 | TRBV6-9 | TRBD1 | NA | TGTGCCAGCAGTTATTTTCCGGGACAGTTCGTCTCTGGGGCCAACGTCCTGACTTTC | CASSYFPGQFVSGANVLTF
TRBJ2-2 | TRBV19 | TRBD1 | NA | TGTGCCAGTAGTGACGGACAGGGGGCAGGCGGGGAGCTGTTTTTT | CASSDGQGAGGELFF
TRBJ2-1 | TRBV2 | NA | NA | TGTGCCAGCAGTGCGGGGAATCGGCCGTATGAGCAGTTCTTC | CASSAGNRPYEQFF
TRBJ2-3 | TRBV2 | TRBD1 | NA | TGTGCCAGCAGTGTACCGGGACAGGGATGGACAGATACGCAGTATTTT | CASSVPGQGWTDTQYF
TRBJ2-5 | TRBV2 | TRBD1 | few | TGTGCCAGCAGTTTACAGGGGGCGGGTGGAGAGACCCAGTACTTC | CASSLQGAGGETQYF
TRBJ2-3 | TRBV5-1 | NA | NA | TGCGCCAGCAGCTCGGAGAAGCGGGTACTTGCAGATACGCAGTATTTT | CASSSEKRVLADTQYF
TRBJ1-2 | TRBV7-9 | TRBD1 | few | TGTGCCAGCAGCACCCAGACAGGGGGCGCGATGATAAGCTACACCTTC | CASSTQTGGAMISYTF
TRBJ2-5 | TRBV6-1 | TRBD1 | NA | TGTGCCAGCAGCGAGCAGGGGGTGGAGACCCAGTACTTC | CASSEQGVETQYF
TRBJ1-2 | TRBV19 | TRBD1 | NA | TGTGCCAGTACGAAGACAGGGACGGTCGGCTACACCTTC | CASTKTGTVGYTF
TRBJ2-7 | TRBV4-1 | TRBD1 | NA | TGCGCCAGCAGCCAGGCGGACAGGGGGCTTTACGAGCAGTACTTC | CASSQADRGLYEQYF
TRBJ2-7 | TRBV7-2 | TRBD2 | NA | TGTGCCAGCAGTCAAGCCAGCGGGGGACCCTCCTACGAGCAGTACTTC | CASSQASGGPSYEQYF
TRBJ2-6 | TRBV6-5 | NA | NA | TGTGCCAGCAGGCCGACTAGCTCTGGGGCCAACGTCCTGACTTTC | CASRPTSSGANVLTF
TRBJ2-7 | TRBV30 | NA | NA | TGTGCCTGGAGTCTCGGGACAACCTACGAGCAGTACTTC | CAWSLGTTYEQYF